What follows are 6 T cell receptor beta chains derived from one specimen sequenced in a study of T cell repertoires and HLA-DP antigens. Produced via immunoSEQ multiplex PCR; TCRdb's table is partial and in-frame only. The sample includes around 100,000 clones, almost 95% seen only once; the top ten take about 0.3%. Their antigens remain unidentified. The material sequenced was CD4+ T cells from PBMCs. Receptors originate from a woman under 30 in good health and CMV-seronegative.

This CDR3 is CASTPSYEQYF. The CDR3 DNA is TGTGCCAGCACCCCTTCCTACGAGCAGTACTTC. This sequence joins TRBV11-2 and TRBJ2-7; D is unresolved. This CDR3 comprises 11 residues. Germline CDR1 is SGHAT and CDR2 is FQNNGV. The V end was cut by 7 bases, the J end by 1 base, with 5 bases between. Complete variable domain (other parts from reference TRBV11-2 and TRBJ2-7): EAGVAQSPRYKIIEKRQSVAFWCNPISGHATLYWYQQILGQGPKLLIQFQNNGVVDDSQLPKDRFSAERLKGVDSTLKIQPAKLEDSAVYLCASTPSYEQYFGPGTRLTVT.

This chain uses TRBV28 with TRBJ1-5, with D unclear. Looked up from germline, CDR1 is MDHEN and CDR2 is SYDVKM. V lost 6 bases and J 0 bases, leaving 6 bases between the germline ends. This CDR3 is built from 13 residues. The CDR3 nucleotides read TGTGCCAGCAGGGACTATAGCAATCAGCCCCAGCATTTT. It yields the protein CASRDYSNQPQHF.

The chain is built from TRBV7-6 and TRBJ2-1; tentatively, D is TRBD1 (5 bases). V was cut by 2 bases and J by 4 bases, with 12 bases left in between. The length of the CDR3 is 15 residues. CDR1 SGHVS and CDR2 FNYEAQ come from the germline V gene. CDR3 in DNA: TGTGCCAGCAGCTTAACCAGGGCGATATACAATGAGCAGTTCTTC. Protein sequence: CASSLTRAIYNEQFF. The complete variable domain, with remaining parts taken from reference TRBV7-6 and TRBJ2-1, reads GAGVSQSPRYKVTKRGQDVALRCDPISGHVSLYWYRQALGQGPEFLTYFNYEAQQDKSGLPNDRFSAERPEGSISTLTIQRTEQRDSAMYRCASSLTRAIYNEQFFGPGTRLTVL.

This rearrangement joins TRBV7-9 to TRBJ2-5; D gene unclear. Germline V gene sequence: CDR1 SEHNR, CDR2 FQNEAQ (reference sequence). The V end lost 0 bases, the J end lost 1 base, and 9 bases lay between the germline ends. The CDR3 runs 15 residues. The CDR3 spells CASSLAPALQETQYF. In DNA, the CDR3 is TGTGCCAGCAGCTTAGCTCCGGCCCTCCAAGAGACCCAGTACTTC.

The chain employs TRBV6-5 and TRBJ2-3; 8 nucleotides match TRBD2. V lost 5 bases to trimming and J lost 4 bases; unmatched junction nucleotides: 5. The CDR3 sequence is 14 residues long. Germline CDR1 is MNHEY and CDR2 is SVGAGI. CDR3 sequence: CASSRAGEADTQYF. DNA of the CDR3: TGTGCCAGCAGTAGAGCGGGAGAGGCAGATACGCAGTATTTT.

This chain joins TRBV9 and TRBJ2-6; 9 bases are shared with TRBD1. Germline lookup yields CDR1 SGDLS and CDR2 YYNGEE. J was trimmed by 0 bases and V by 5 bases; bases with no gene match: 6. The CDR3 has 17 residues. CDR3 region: CASSRGQGSSGANVLTF. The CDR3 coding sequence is TGTGCCAGCAGTCGGGGACAGGGAAGCTCTGGGGCCAACGTCCTGACTTTC.